Below are 32 T cell receptor beta chains sequenced from a single sample in a study of tissue T cells after allogeneic stem cell transplantation. Profiled with immunoSEQ multiplex PCR; TCRdb holds only in-frame clones, not every one. The sample holds about 26,000 clones, about 89% seen once. The sample here was blood, taken before transplantation. The receptors were gathered from a male donor at least 60 years old who later had graft-versus-host disease after an allogeneic stem cell transplant.

The rearrangement joins TRBV6-4 to TRBJ1-2, with D hard to call. Germline loops: CDR1 MRHNA, CDR2 SNTAGT. V lost 6 bases and J lost 5, with 13 bases in between. The CDR3 totals 13 residues. CDR3 sequence (DNA): TGTGCCAGCAGCGGAGGACGGATTTATGGCTACACCTTC. Its protein product is CASSGGRIYGYTF.

The chain combines TRBV5-4 with TRBJ2-7; 8 nucleotides align to TRBD1. V shed 5 bases and J 7 bases; nucleotides not matched to a gene: 11. In germline, CDR1 is SGHNT, CDR2 YYREEE (reference sequence). The CDR3 length is 14 residues. This chain's CDR3 is CASSPDRAIGEQYF. The DNA of the CDR3 is TGTGCCAGCAGTCCGGACAGGGCCATCGGGGAGCAGTACTTC.

The chain is built from TRBV18 and TRBJ2-2, with unresolved D. This CDR3 has 13 amino acids. Germline-derived CDR1 and CDR2 are KGHSH and LQKENI. Between the trimmed V and J ends, which lost 0 bases and 5 bases, there was a span of 4 bases. The CDR3 loop reads CASSPPGTGELFF. The CDR3 nucleotides are TGTGCCAGCTCACCACCGGGGACCGGGGAGCTGTTTTTT.

The V call is TRBV5-6, the J call TRBJ2-1, with TRBD2 identical over 7 bases. Per germline, CDR1 SGHDT and CDR2 YYEEEE. Unmatched junction bases numbered 7, after V lost 1 base and J lost 0 bases. The CDR3 length is 17 residues. The CDR3: CASSLLILASSYNEQFF. The CDR3, as DNA: TGTGCCAGCAGCTTGTTAATACTAGCGAGCTCCTACAATGAGCAGTTCTTC.

The V call is TRBV29-1, the J call TRBJ1-2; TRBD1 matches 8 bases. The CDR3 length is 13 residues. Germline V gene sequence: CDR1 SQVTM, CDR2 ANQGSEA. J gave up 7 bases and V 3 bases, and 7 bases lay outside the gene matches. CDR3 protein: CSVDRQGAGGYTF. For the CDR3, the DNA is TGCAGCGTTGACAGGCAGGGGGCGGGTGGCTACACCTTC.

The chain joins TRBV2 to TRBJ1-5; D is perhaps TRBD1 (5 bases). The V end was cut by 7 bases, the J end by 7 bases, with 14 bases between. The V gene's germline CDR1 is SNHLY and CDR2 FYNNEI. There are 13 residues in the CDR3. CDR3 sequence reads: CASTLSGNQPQHF. The CDR3 nucleotides read TGTGCCAGCACCCTATCAGGGAACCAGCCCCAGCATTTT.

The gene calls are TRBV6-2 or TRBV6-3 and TRBJ2-4; D gene unclear. Germline assignment: CDR1 MNHEY and CDR2 SVGEGT. The V gene lost 6 bases and the J gene lost 1 base, with 10 bases spanning the gap. This CDR3 contains 14 residues. The CDR3 coding sequence is TGTGCCAGCAGCCCCGGAGAGGCCAAAAACATTCAGTACTTC. It is translated as CASSPGEAKNIQYF.

The CDR3 DNA is TGTGCCAGCAGTTCGACTAGCGGGAGTCGCCCCTACGAGCAGTACTTC. It translates to CASSSTSGSRPYEQYF. The chain has TRBV6-5 and TRBJ2-7; TRBD2 agrees at 12 bases. This CDR3 is built from 16 residues. V lost 4 bases to trimming and J lost 2 bases; unmatched junction nucleotides: 6. In germline, CDR1 is MNHEY, CDR2 SVGAGI.

The rearrangement links TRBV3-1 (or the pseudogene TRBV3-2) to TRBJ1-2; D remains unclear. The germline V and J ends were trimmed by 0 bases and 4 bases, with 15 bases remaining between them. Per the germline V gene, CDR1 is LGHDT and CDR2 is YNNKEL (reference sequence). The CDR3 sequence is 16 residues long. This CDR3 is CASSQELGGFPYGYTF. The DNA of the CDR3 is TGTGCCAGCAGCCAAGAGTTAGGAGGGTTTCCCTATGGCTACACCTTC.

The rearrangement links TRBV10-3 to TRBJ2-7; D possibly matches TRBD1 or TRBD2 (5 bases each). Germline V gene lookup returns CDR1 ENHRY and CDR2 SYGVKD. Trimming took off 0 bases at V and 5 bases at J, with 11 bases between the two ends. CDR3 length: 14 amino acids. CDR3 loop: CAISESRGADEQYF. CDR3 in DNA: TGTGCCATCAGTGAGTCACGGGGCGCGGACGAGCAGTACTTC.

This clone was detected only once. This chain connects TRBV5-1 to TRBJ2-7; 8 positions agree with TRBD2. V trimming: 0 bases; J trimming: 3 bases; junction bases outside the gene matches: 8. Germline assignment: CDR1 SGHRS and CDR2 YFSETQ. The CDR3 covers 16 residues. The CDR3, as DNA: TGCGCCAGCAGCTTGGTCCCAGCGGGGGAACGCTACGAGCAGTACTTC. It codes for CASSLVPAGERYEQYF.

This chain joins TRBV28 and TRBJ1-5, with no clear D. In germline, CDR1 is MDHEN, CDR2 SYDVKM. CDR3 length equals 12 residues. V dropped 2 bases and J dropped 11 bases, with 10 bases sitting between them. The DNA of the CDR3 is TGTGCCAGCAGTTTAAAAGGGCGGGCCCAGCATTTT. Translation gives CASSLKGRAQHF.

CDR3: CASSPHVGADEQFF. The CDR3 DNA is TGTGCCAGCAGCCCCCATGTAGGGGCGGATGAGCAGTTCTTC. J is TRBJ2-1 and V is TRBV9; possible D gene TRBD1, 5 bases. Trimming left V 4 bases short and J 8 bases short, with 16 bases between. Germline V gene data show CDR1 as SGDLS and CDR2 as YYNGEE. CDR3 length: 14 residues.

V and J are TRBV4-3 and TRBJ1-6, with TRBD1 matching over 7 bases. With V trimmed by 4 bases and J by 10 bases, 10 bases remained unmatched. Germline V gives CDR1 LGHNA, CDR2 YSLEER. This CDR3 has 15 amino acids. CDR3 sequence: CASSRGQAGGSPLHF. The CDR3 nucleotides are TGCGCCAGCAGCCGAGGACAGGCCGGGGGGTCACCCCTCCACTTT.

The CDR3 coding sequence is TGCGCCAGCAGCCAAGATCCCGGAACGGGGGAGCTGTTTTTT. Translated, it gives CASSQDPGTGELFF. This chain links TRBV4-3 with TRBJ2-2, with unresolved D. The length of the CDR3 is 14 residues. Looked up from germline, CDR1 is LGHNA and CDR2 is YSLEER. V gave up 0 bases and J gave up 8 bases, with 10 bases separating them.

The chain links TRBV18 to TRBJ1-4, with 9 bases matching TRBD1. The germline V gene encodes CDR1 KGHSH and CDR2 LQKENI. V dropped 2 bases and J dropped 7; count of bases not matched to a gene: 8. This CDR3 has 16 residues. CDR3 loop: CASSPIRDRVGEKLFF. The CDR3 region has the DNA TGTGCCAGCTCACCAATCAGGGACAGGGTGGGTGAAAAACTGTTTTTT. Drawing the rest from reference TRBV18 and TRBJ1-4, the complete variable domain is NAGVMQNPRHLVRRRGQEARLRCSPMKGHSHVYWYRQLPEEGLKFMVYLQKENIIDESGMPKERFSAEFPKEGPSILRIQQVVRGDSAAYFCASSPIRDRVGEKLFFGSGTQLSVL.

V is TRBV5-1 and J is TRBJ1-2; 7 bases agree with TRBD1. The CDR3 sequence is 15 residues long. Germline assignment: CDR1 SGHRS and CDR2 YFSETQ. The junction had 11 bases not matched to a gene; V was cut back by 4 bases and J by 5 bases. The CDR3 sequence: CASSPYPGGGYGYTF. CDR3 DNA sequence: TGCGCCAGCAGCCCCTACCCAGGGGGAGGGTATGGCTACACCTTC.

The chain links TRBV7-9 to TRBJ1-3; a possible D gene is TRBD1 (5 bases). The CDR3 runs to 17 residues. The V and J ends lost 5 bases and 0 bases respectively, with 17 bases between them. Per the germline V gene, CDR1 is SEHNR and CDR2 is FQNEAQ (reference sequence). The CDR3: CASSRGTNYGSGNTIYF. Here the CDR3 DNA reads TGTGCCAGCAGCCGAGGGACCAACTACGGCTCTGGAAACACCATATATTTT.

The chain links TRBV7-9 to TRBJ2-1, with TRBD1 matching over 9 bases. This CDR3 comprises 16 residues. With 4 bases clipped from V and 6 bases from J, the junction kept 10 bases outside the gene matches. CDR1 is SEHNR, CDR2 FQNEAQ, per germline (reference sequence). CDR3 DNA: TGTGCCAGCAGCTCTATGGACAGGGGCTTACTCAATGAGCAGTTCTTC. Residues: CASSSMDRGLLNEQFF.

This chain's CDR3 is CASSPNRGGNGYTF. For the CDR3, the DNA is TGTGCCAGCAGCCCTAACAGGGGTGGGAATGGCTACACCTTC. The genes are TRBV7-2 and TRBJ1-2; 7 bases are shared with TRBD1. Germline V gene sequence: CDR1 SGHTA, CDR2 FQGNSA. The CDR3 extends over 14 amino acids. The V and J ends lost 5 bases and 6 bases, in that order; junction bases with no gene match: 9.

The chain employs TRBV18 and TRBJ2-5; no reliable D call. Germline CDR1 is KGHSH and CDR2 is LQKENI. The CDR3 contains 14 residues. Trimming stripped 5 bases from V and 7 bases from J, with 17 bases between. The CDR3 region is CASSDTRTARTQYF. DNA for the CDR3: TGTGCCAGCTCAGACACTCGGACGGCCCGGACCCAGTACTTC.

The genes are TRBV6-6 and TRBJ1-1; D uncertain. From germline, CDR1 is MNHNY and CDR2 SVGAGI (reference sequence). With 6 bases removed from V and 1 base from J, the gap between germline ends came to 6 bases. This CDR3 contains 12 residues. The CDR3 here is CASSTTNTEAFF. The CDR3 DNA follows: TGTGCCAGCAGCACTACGAACACTGAAGCTTTCTTT.

The rearrangement uses TRBV5-6 and TRBJ1-6; no definite D call. This CDR3 is 16 amino acids long. V was shortened by 3 bases and J by 6 bases, with 16 bases between the two germline ends. The germline CDR1 and CDR2 sequences are SGHDT and YYEEEE. The CDR3 spells CASSSLSGVGNSPLHF. DNA for the CDR3: TGTGCCAGCAGCTCCCTCTCGGGAGTGGGTAATTCACCCCTCCACTTT.

V gene TRBV6-1 combines with J gene TRBJ1-5, with 7 bases lining up with TRBD1. Germline assignment: CDR1 MNHNS and CDR2 SASEGT. The V and J ends lost 4 bases and 0 bases, in that order; junction bases with no gene match: 6. The CDR3 runs 16 residues. CDR3 sequence (DNA): TGTGCCAGCAGTGCGATGGGACAGAATAGCAATCAGCCCCAGCATTTT. Translated: CASSAMGQNSNQPQHF.

A single count supports this clone. The chain carries TRBV7-9 and TRBJ2-3; no definite D call. There are 14 residues in the CDR3. In germline, CDR1 is SEHNR, CDR2 FQNEAQ (reference sequence). Between the trimmed V and J ends, which lost 5 bases and 2 bases, there was a span of 11 bases. Written as DNA, the CDR3 is TGTGCCAGCAGCCCCTCCATAGACACAGATACGCAGTATTTT. Amino acid sequence: CASSPSIDTDTQYF.

By proportion, this clone is medium-sized. The V and J genes are TRBV2 and TRBJ2-3; 7 bases are a match to TRBD1. The CDR3 totals 15 residues. V shed 9 bases and J 0 bases; nucleotides not matched to a gene: 9. Germline V gene lookup returns CDR1 SNHLY and CDR2 FYNNEI. CDR3 region: CASCPGTASTDTQYF. CDR3 sequence (DNA): TGTGCCAGTTGTCCCGGGACAGCAAGCACAGATACGCAGTATTTT.

V gene TRBV5-1 combines with J gene TRBJ2-1, with 13 bases lining up with TRBD2. V shed 4 bases, J shed 7 bases, and the junction held 5 bases outside the gene matches. CDR3 length equals 15 residues. Germline assignment: CDR1 SGHRS and CDR2 YFSETQ. Here the CDR3 DNA reads TGCGCCAGCAGCCCCATGACTAGCGGGAGGAATGAGCAGTTCTTC. Encoded protein: CASSPMTSGRNEQFF.

The rearrangement links TRBV5-6 to TRBJ1-2; 9 bases align to TRBD1. V was pared by 0 bases and J by 5 bases, with 8 bases of the junction left unmatched. This CDR3 has 16 residues. CDR1 is SGHDT and CDR2 is YYEEEE in the germline V gene. The DNA of the CDR3 is TGTGCCAGCAGCTTGGGGCGGACAGGGGTTGATTATGGCTACACCTTC. Its protein product is CASSLGRTGVDYGYTF.

This clone was seen a few times. The chain carries TRBV28 and TRBJ1-1; D possibly corresponds to TRBD1 (5 bases). CDR3 length equals 13 residues. Trimming removed 6 bases from V and 0 bases from J, with 8 bases in between. Germline V CDR1 and CDR2: MDHEN, SYDVKM. The CDR3 reads CASSRQMNTEAFF. Written as DNA, the CDR3 is TGTGCCAGCAGCCGACAGATGAACACTGAAGCTTTCTTT.

The rearrangement links TRBV5-1 to TRBJ2-7; TRBD1 or TRBD2 may be the D gene (5 bases each). CDR3 size: 13 residues. V dropped 4 bases and J dropped 5 bases, with 13 bases sitting between them. The germline V gene has CDR1 SGHRS and CDR2 YFSETQ. The CDR3 DNA reads TGCGCCAGCAGCCCAGGGAGTCACAACGAGCAGTACTTC. This gives the protein CASSPGSHNEQYF.

The rearrangement links TRBV9 to TRBJ2-3; D gene ambiguous. Trimming left V 0 bases short and J 2 bases short, with 10 bases between. The germline CDR1 and CDR2 sequences are SGDLS and YYNGEE. The CDR3 spans 15 residues. The CDR3 loop is CASSVAPKDTDTQYF. The CDR3 DNA reads as TGTGCCAGCAGCGTAGCTCCGAAGGACACAGATACGCAGTATTTT.

The genes are TRBV6-5 and TRBJ1-6, with TRBD1 identical over 12 bases. The CDR3 spans 16 residues. From germline, CDR1 is MNHEY and CDR2 SVGAGI. V dropped 2 bases and J dropped 11; count of bases not matched to a gene: 7. Here the CDR3 DNA reads TGTGCCAGCAGTTACACCCCGGGACAGGGGGCGGCACCCCTCCACTTT. It specifies CASSYTPGQGAAPLHF.